This TCR beta chain was profiled in a study of sequential checkpoint blockade in melanoma. Study context: Patients were randomized 1:1 to nivolumab-then-ipilimumab or ipilimumab-then-nivolumab first-line. Each arm's sequence ended with maintenance nivolumab.

This CDR3 comprises 13 residues. Losses at the gene ends were 3 bases for V and 10 bases for J; bases not matched to a gene: 3. Germline CDR1 SGHDT, CDR2 YYEEEE. Treatment meaning: randomized to nivolumab then ipilimumab (arm A) or the reverse (arm B). From thawed PBMCs, live CD3+CD8+ cells negative for CD19 and CD56 were sorted. The repertoire was sequenced with immunoSEQ multiplex PCR; TCRdb's copy has only in-frame clones and lacks some. The data hold 12,000 to 15,000 clones, with 52% observed a single time. This sample comprised CD8+ T cells sorted from blood (inferred from file names), obtained from a patient given nivolumab and ipilimumab in sequence. The clonotype comes from a human donor with melanoma. The V call is TRBV5-6, the J call TRBJ1-6, with 8 bases identical to TRBD1. The CDR3 loop is CASSSGQVSPLHF. The CDR3 nucleotides read TGTGCCAGCAGCTCGGGACAGGTCTCACCCCTCCACTTT.